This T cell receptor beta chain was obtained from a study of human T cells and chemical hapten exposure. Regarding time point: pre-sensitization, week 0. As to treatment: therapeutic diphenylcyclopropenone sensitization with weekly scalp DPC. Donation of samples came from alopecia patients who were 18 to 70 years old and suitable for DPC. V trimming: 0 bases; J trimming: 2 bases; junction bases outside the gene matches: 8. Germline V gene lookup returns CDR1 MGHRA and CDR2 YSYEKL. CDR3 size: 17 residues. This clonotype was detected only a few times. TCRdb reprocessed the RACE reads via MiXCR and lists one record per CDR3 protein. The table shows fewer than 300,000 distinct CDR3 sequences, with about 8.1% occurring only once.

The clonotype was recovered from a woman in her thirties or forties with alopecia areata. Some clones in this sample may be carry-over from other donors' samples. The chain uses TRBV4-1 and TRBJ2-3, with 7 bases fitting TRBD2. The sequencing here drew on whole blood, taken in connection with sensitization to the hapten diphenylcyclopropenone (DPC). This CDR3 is CASSQDSLGRATDTQYF. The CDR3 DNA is TGCGCCAGCAGCCAAGATAGTTTAGGGAGGGCCACAGATACGCAGTATTTT.